This T cell receptor (beta chain) is from a study of T cell responses to AZD1222 COVID-19 vaccine. Here immunoSEQ multiplex PCR was the method, and the copy in TCRdb shows in-frame clones only, minus some. This sample has 150,000 to 200,000 clones, with roughly 92% found just once. The clonotype comes from an adult who received the AZD1222 COVID-19 vaccine. The sequencing here drew on peripheral blood, taken 28 days after the second AZD1222 dose.

This CDR3 is CASGLDETGTGELFF. In nucleotides, the CDR3 is TGTGCTAGTGGTTTGGACGAGACAGGCACCGGGGAGCTGTTTTTT. This sequence joins TRBV12-5 and TRBJ2-2, with a possible D match to TRBD1 (6 bases). The CDR3 covers 15 residues. Trimming cost V 1 base and J 4 bases, with 10 bases left between them. Germline CDR1 LGHNT, CDR2 FRNRAP.